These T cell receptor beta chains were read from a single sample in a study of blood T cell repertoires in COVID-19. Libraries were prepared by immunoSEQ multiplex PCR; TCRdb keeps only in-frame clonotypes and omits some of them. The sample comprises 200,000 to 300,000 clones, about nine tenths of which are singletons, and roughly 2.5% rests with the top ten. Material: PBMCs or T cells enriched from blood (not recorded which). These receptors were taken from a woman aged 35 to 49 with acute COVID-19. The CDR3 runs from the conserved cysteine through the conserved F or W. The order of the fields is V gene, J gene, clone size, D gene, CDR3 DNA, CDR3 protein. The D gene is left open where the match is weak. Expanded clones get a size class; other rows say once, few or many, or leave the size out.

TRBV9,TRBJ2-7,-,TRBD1,TGTGCCAGCAGCCCCGGACAGGGGGCCTACGAGCAGTACTTC,CASSPGQGAYEQYF
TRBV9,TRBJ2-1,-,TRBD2,TGTGCCAGCAGCCCCAGGCTAGCGGGAGGTCTCAATGAGCAGTTCTTC,CASSPRLAGGLNEQFF
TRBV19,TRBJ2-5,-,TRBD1,TGTGCCAGTAGTGCGACAGGGGCGCGGGAGACCCAGTACTTC,CASSATGARETQYF
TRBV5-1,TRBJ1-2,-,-,TGCGCCAGCAGCTTGGGGACAGCCGGGATGGGCTACACCTTC,CASSLGTAGMGYTF
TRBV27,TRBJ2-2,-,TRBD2,TGTGCCAGCGCCCTCGGTGAGCGGGGGGGCCAGGGGAAAGGCACCGGGGAGCTGTTTTTT,CASALGERGGQGKGTGELFF
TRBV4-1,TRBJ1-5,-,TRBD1,TGCGCCAGCAGCCAAGGGACAGGTGGGAACAATCAGCCCCAGCATTTT,CASSQGTGGNNQPQHF
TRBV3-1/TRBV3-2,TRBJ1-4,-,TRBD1,TGTGCCAGCAGCCAAGTAGGGGGACAGGGAAGTGAAAAACTGTTTTTT,CASSQVGGQGSEKLFF
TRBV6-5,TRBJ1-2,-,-,TGTGCCAGCAGCCCCGTGGGGGGGCAGGACGGCTACACCTTC,CASSPVGGQDGYTF
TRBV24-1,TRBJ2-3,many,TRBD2,TGTGCCACCAGTGATCCGACTAGCGGGAGAGGAGATACGCAGTATTTT,CATSDPTSGRGDTQYF
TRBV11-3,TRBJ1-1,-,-,TGTGCCAGCAGCTTAAGGCGGTTAAACACTGAAGCTTTCTTT,CASSLRRLNTEAFF
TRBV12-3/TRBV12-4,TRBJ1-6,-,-,TGTGCCAGCAGTTTGGCCGTATCACCCCTCCACTTT,CASSLAVSPLHF
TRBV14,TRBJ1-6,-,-,TGTGCCAGCAGCCAAGATGTCGGACAGTTAAGCTCCTATAATTCACCCCTCCACTTT,CASSQDVGQLSSYNSPLHF